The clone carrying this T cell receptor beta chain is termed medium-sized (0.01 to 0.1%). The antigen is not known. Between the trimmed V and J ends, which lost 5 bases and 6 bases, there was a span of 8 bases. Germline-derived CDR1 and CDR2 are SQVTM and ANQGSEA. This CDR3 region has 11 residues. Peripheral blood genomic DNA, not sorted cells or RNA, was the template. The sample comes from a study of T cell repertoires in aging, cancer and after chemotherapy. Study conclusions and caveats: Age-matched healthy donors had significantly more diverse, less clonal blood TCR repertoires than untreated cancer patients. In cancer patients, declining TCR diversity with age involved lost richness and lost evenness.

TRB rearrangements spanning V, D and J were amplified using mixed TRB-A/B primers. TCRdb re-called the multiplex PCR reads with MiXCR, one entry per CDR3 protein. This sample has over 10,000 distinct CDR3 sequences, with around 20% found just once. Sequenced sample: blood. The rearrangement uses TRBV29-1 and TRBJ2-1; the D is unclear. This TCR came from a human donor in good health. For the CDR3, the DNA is TGCAGCGTTCTCCGGGCCAATGAGCAGTTCTTC. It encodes CSVLRANEQFF.